This TCR beta chain stems from a study of T cells in Graves' hyperthyroidism and ophthalmopathy. Overall study results and limits: From stable hyperthyroidism, ophthalmopathy was set apart by a 13 V-J model.

RNA transcripts yielded amplified TCR beta CDR3 regions. First-round RT-PCR with HTBI primers amplified the TCR CDR3 region. TCRdb called the multiplex PCR reads again in MiXCR, with one record for every CDR3 protein. Seen here are about 700,000 distinct CDR3 sequences, 13% to 15% observed once, and the top ten hold roughly 10%. Disease duration under 2 months; hyperthyroidism patients were aged 18 to 65. Clinical symptoms, serum thyroxine and TRAb, thyroid ultrasound and orbital computed tomography were used for the diagnoses. The sample holds a few counts of this clonotype. No antigen is known for it. Sequences were obtained from blood. This TCR was sampled from a woman in her late teens or twenties with Graves' hyperthyroidism.

Written as DNA, the CDR3 is TGCGCCAGCAGCTTGGAAGGGGGCGGACCGCAAGAGACCCAGTACTTC. Protein product: CASSLEGGGPQETQYF. The chain couples TRBV5-1 to TRBJ2-5; 7 nucleotides agree with TRBD1. The CDR3 covers 16 residues. CDR1 is SGHRS, CDR2 YFSETQ, per germline. The V segment lost 0 bases and the J segment 2 bases; nucleotides outside the gene matches: 7. The full variable domain, in which reference TRBV5-1 and TRBJ2-5 provide the parts outside the CDR3, is KAGVTQTPRYLIKTRGQQVTLSCSPISGHRSVSWYQQTPGQGLQFLFEYFSETQRNKGNFPGRFSGRQFSNSRSEMNVSTLELGDSALYLCASSLEGGGPQETQYFGPGTRLLVL.